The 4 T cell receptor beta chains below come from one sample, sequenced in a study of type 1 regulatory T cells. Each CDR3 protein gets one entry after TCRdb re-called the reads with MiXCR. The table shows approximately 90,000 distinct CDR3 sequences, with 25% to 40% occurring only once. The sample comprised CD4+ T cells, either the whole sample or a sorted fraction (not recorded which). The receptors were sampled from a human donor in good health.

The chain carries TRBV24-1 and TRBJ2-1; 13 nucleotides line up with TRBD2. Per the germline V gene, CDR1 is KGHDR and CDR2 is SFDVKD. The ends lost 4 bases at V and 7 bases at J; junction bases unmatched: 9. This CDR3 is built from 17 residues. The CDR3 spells CATSDHGTSGTKNEQFF. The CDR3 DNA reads TGTGCCACCAGTGACCACGGGACTAGCGGGACCAAGAATGAGCAGTTCTTC.

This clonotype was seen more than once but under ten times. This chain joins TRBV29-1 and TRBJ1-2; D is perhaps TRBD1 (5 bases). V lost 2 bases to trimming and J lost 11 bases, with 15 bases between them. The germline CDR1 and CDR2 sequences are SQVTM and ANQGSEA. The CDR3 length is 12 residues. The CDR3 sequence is CSVELRQGGYTF. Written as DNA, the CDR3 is TGCAGCGTTGAATTGCGCCAGGGAGGATACACCTTC.

The CDR3 coding sequence is TGTGCCAGCAGCCCCAAGGGCCAAGATGAGCAGTTCTTC. It specifies CASSPKGQDEQFF. This chain connects TRBV7-9 to TRBJ2-1, with D hard to call. V shed 5 bases and J shed 8 bases, with 13 bases lying between them. CDR3 length equals 13 residues. Germline CDR1 is SEHNR and CDR2 is FQNEAQ (reference sequence).

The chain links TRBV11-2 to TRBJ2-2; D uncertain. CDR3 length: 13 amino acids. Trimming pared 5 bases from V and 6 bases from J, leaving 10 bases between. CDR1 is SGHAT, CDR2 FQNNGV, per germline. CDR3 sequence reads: CASSPLAPGELFF. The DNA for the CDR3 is TGTGCCAGCAGCCCCCTCGCTCCCGGGGAGCTGTTTTTT.